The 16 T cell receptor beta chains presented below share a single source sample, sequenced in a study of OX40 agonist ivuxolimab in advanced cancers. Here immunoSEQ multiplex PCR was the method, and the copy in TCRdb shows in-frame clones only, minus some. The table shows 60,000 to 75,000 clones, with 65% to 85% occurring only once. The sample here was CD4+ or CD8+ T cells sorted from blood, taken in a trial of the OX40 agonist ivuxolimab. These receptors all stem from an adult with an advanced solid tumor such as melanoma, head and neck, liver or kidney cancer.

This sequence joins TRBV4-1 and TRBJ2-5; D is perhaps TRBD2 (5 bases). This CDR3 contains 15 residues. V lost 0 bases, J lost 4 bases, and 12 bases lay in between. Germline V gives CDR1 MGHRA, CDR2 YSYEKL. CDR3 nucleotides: TGCGCCAGCAGCCAAGACGCGGGTGTGGGAGAGACCCAGTACTTC. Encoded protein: CASSQDAGVGETQYF.

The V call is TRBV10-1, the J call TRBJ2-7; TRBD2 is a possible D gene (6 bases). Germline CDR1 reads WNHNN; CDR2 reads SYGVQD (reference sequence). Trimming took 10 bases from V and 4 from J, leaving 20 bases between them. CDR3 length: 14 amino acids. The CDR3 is CATRRAGSGYEQYF. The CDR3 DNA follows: TGCGCCACCCGGAGGGCGGGTTCGGGTTACGAGCAGTACTTC.

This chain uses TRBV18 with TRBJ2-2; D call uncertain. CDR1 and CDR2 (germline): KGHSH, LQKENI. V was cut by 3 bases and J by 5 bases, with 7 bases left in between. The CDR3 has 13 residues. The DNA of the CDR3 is TGTGCCAGCTCACCTTCGTGGACCGGGGAGCTGTTTTTT. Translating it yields CASSPSWTGELFF.

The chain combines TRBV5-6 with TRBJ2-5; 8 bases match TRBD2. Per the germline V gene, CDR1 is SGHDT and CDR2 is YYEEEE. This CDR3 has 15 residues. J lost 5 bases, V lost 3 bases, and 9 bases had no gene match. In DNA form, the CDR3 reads TGTGCCAGCAGCTATGACGGGACTAGGACGGAGACCCAGTACTTC. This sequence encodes CASSYDGTRTETQYF.

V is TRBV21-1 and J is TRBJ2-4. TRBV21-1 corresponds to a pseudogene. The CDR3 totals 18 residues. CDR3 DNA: TGTGCCAGCAGCAAAGAAGCCTGGCAGGCGGTTGCCAAAAACATTCAGTACTTC. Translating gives CASSKEAWQAVAKNIQYF.

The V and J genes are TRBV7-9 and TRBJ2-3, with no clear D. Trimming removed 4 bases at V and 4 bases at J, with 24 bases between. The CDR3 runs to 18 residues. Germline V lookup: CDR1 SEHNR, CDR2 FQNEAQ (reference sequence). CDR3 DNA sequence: TGTGCCAGCAGCTCTGGGTTGACCGCTACGATGGTCCCAGATACGCAGTATTTT. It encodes CASSSGLTATMVPDTQYF.

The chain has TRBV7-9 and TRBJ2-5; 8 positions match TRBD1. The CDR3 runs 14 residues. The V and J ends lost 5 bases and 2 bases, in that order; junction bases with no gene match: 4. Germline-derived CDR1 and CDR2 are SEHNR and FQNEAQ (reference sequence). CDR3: CASSPHRGQETQYF. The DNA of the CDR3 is TGTGCCAGCAGCCCTCACAGGGGGCAAGAGACCCAGTACTTC.

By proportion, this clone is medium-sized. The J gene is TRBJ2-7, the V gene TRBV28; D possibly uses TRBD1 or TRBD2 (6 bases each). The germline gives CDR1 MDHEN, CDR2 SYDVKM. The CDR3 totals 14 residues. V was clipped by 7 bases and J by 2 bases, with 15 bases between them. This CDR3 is CASTTTGTAYEQYF. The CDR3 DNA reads TGTGCCAGCACCACCACAGGGACTGCCTACGAGCAGTACTTC.

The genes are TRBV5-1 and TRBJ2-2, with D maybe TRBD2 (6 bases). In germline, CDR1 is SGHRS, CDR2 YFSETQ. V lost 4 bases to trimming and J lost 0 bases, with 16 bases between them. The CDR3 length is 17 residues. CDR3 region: CASSPSGGGANTGELFF. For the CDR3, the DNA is TGCGCCAGCAGCCCCTCCGGCGGCGGGGCGAACACCGGGGAGCTGTTTTTT.

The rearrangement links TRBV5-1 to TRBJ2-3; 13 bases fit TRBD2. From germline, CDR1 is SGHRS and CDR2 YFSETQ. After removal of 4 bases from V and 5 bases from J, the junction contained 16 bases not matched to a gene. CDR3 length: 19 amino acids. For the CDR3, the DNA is TGCGCCAGCAGCCGACAGGGCACGAGACTAGCGGGGGGTAGAGATACGCAGTATTTT. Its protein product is CASSRQGTRLAGGRDTQYF. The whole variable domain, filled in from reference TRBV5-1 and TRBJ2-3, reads KAGVTQTPRYLIKTRGQQVTLSCSPISGHRSVSWYQQTPGQGLQFLFEYFSETQRNKGNFPGRFSGRQFSNSRSEMNVSTLELGDSALYLCASSRQGTRLAGGRDTQYFGPGTRLTVL.

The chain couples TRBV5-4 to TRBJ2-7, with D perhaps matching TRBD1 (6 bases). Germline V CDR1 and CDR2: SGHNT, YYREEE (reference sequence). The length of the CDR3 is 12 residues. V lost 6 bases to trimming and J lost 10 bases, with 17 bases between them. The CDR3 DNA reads TGTGCCAGCACCAAACAGGGTAATCCTCAGTACTTC. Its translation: CASTKQGNPQYF.

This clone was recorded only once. In DNA form, the CDR3 reads TGTGCCAGCAGCTTAGCACAGGGTAACACCGGGGAGCTGTTTTTT. Its translation: CASSLAQGNTGELFF. The chain carries TRBV11-3 and TRBJ2-2; D possibly corresponds to TRBD1 (6 bases). Germline CDR1 is SGHNT and CDR2 is YENEEA. The CDR3 has 15 residues. Trimming took off 1 base at V and 2 bases at J, with 8 bases between the two ends. Based on the CDR3 plus reference TRBV11-3 and TRBJ2-2, the full variable domain is EAGVVQSPRYKIIEKKQPVAFWCNPISGHNTLYWYLQNLGQGPELLIRYENEEAVDDSQLPKDRFSAERLKGVDSTLKIQPAELGDSAVYLCASSLAQGNTGELFFGEGSRLTVL.

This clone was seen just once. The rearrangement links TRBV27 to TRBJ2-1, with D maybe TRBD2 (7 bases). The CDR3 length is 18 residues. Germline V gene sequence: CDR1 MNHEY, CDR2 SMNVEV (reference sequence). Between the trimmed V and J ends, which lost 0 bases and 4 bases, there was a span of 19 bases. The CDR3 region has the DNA TGTGCCAGCAGTTTATCGGTCGGCGGGGGCCCTTTTTACAATGAGCAGTTCTTC. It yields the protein CASSLSVGGGPFYNEQFF.

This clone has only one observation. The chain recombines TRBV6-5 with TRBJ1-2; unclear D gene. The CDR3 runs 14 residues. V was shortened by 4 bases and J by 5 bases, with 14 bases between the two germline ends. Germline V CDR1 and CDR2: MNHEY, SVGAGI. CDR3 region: CASSWAESKYGYTF. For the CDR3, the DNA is TGTGCCAGCAGTTGGGCAGAATCAAAGTATGGCTACACCTTC.

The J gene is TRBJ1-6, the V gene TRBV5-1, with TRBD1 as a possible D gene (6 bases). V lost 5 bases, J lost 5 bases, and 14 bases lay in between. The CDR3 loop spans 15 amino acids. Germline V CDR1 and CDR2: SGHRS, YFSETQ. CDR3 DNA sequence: TGCGCCAGCAGTAATCTACAGGGTGATAATTCACCCCTCCACTTT. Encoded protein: CASSNLQGDNSPLHF.

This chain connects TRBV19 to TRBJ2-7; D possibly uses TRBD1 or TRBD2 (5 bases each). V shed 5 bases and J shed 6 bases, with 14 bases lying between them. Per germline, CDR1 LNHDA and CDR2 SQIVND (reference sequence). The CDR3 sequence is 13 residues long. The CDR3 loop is CASSRGSQGEQYF. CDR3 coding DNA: TGTGCCAGTAGTCGGGGATCTCAGGGCGAGCAGTACTTC.